This T cell receptor (beta chain) was obtained from a study of blood T cell repertoires in COVID-19. Study-level background: In each case, the material was cDNA or gDNA derived from T cells, B-cell-depleted T cells, or PBMCs.

V lost 6 bases and J lost 1, with 15 bases in between. CDR1 and CDR2 from the germline V gene are SEHNR and FQNEAQ (reference sequence). The CDR3 spans 15 residues. All enrollees were about 18 to 89 years old and from around 25 US areas. Categorization into cohorts depended on clinical history that participants reported. Original data processing: From reference gene primer amplification, estimates of nucleated cell counts were derived. Sequencing was performed with immunoSEQ multiplex PCR; in TCRdb, only in-frame clones are kept and a portion is missing. Clone size and the V and J calls come from that table; the DNA yielded D and trimming. The data hold 200,000 to 250,000 clones, with 80% to 90% observed a single time. The sample holds a few counts of this clone.

The chain is built from TRBV7-9 and TRBJ1-1; possible D gene TRBD1, 6 bases. The sequence was collected from a woman in her 40s with acute COVID-19. The sequenced sample was PBMCs or T cells enriched from blood (not recorded which). CDR3 sequence reads: CASSFSGAPNTEAFF. The CDR3 nucleotides are TGTGCCAGCAGTTTCTCAGGGGCTCCGAACACTGAAGCTTTCTTT.